This T cell receptor (beta chain) was profiled in a study of cytomegalovirus exposure and HLA in healthy donors. PCR used 60 Vbeta primers and 13 Jbeta primers. Using immunoSEQ multiplex PCR, the repertoire was profiled, and TCRdb retains in-frame clones only, with some absent. The table has over 150,000 clones, around 82% seen once. Findings of the study overall: A later analysis by the authors found several of the most significant clusters apparently linked to common viral pathogens. Many donors carried some public TCRs, although rarity characterized most TCR sequences.

For this clone: The antigen remains unidentified.

Specimen: PBMCs. The clonotype comes from a man aged 50-59 years in good health and CMV-seropositive.

CDR3 in DNA: TGTGCCTGGAGGGGGGCGGAGAGGACACCCCTCCACTTT. Translated: CAWRGAERTPLHF. The V gene is TRBV30, the J gene TRBJ1-6; perhaps TRBD1 as D (6 bases). The CDR3 sequence is 13 residues long. Germline CDR1 and CDR2: GTSNPN and SVGIG (reference sequence). The V gene lost 3 bases and the J gene lost 11 bases, with 14 bases spanning the gap.